This T cell receptor beta chain was retrieved from a study of tumor-infiltrating lymphocytes in primary liver carcinoma. With around 490 ng total RNA as template and a constant-region primer, TCR beta cDNA was made. Each TCR beta library was derived from three nested multiplex PCR rounds that employed slightly modified ARM-PCR. Two initial PCR rounds of around 10 cycles each paired TRBV1-TRBV30 forward primers with a C-beta reverse primer. TCRdb processed the multiplex PCR reads anew with MiXCR; each CDR3 protein has one entry. The table shows about 310,000 distinct CDR3 sequences, with 60% to 80% occurring only once. Germline assignment: CDR1 MGHRA and CDR2 YSYEKL. V was shortened by 6 bases and J by 7 bases, with 9 bases between the two germline ends. The CDR3 totals 12 residues. Unsorted whole blood yielded the blood RNA, and germline DNA was also extracted.

The receptor was isolated from a man aged 40-50 years with primary liver carcinoma and hepatitis B virus infection. The chain has TRBV4-1 and TRBJ2-2; D uncertain. Sequences were obtained from peripheral blood. CDR3 amino acids: CASSPLNGELFF. The CDR3, as DNA: TGCGCCAGCAGTCCACTTAACGGGGAGCTGTTTTTT.